This TCR beta chain was documented in a study of blood T cells in healthy people across ages. As for the study in general: The capture of about one barcoded beta molecule per two T cells was achieved by template switching. Overall study results and limits: The unknown donor CMV status may have confounded expanded clonotype changes.

Per individual sample, total RNA of at least 5 micrograms was extracted. Primed by a sample-barcoded 5' primer and a J-beta primer mix, a second PCR proceeded for roughly 6 to 12 cycles. TCRdb recomputed calls from the 5' RACE reads with MiXCR, one row per CDR3 protein. This table holds 800,000 to 950,000 distinct CDR3 sequences, approximately 35% found once. Comment on this clonotype: Its specificity is not known.

The receptor's source is a man aged 18 to 30 in good health. Specimen: blood.

In DNA form, the CDR3 reads TGCGCCAGCACTGGACAGGCGAATCAGCCCCAGCATTTT. It codes for CASTGQANQPQHF. The chain employs TRBV10-2 and TRBJ1-5; 7 bases match TRBD1. CDR3 length: 13 residues. J gave up 4 bases and V 7 bases, and 4 bases lay outside the gene matches. The germline V gene encodes CDR1 WSHSY and CDR2 SAAADI.